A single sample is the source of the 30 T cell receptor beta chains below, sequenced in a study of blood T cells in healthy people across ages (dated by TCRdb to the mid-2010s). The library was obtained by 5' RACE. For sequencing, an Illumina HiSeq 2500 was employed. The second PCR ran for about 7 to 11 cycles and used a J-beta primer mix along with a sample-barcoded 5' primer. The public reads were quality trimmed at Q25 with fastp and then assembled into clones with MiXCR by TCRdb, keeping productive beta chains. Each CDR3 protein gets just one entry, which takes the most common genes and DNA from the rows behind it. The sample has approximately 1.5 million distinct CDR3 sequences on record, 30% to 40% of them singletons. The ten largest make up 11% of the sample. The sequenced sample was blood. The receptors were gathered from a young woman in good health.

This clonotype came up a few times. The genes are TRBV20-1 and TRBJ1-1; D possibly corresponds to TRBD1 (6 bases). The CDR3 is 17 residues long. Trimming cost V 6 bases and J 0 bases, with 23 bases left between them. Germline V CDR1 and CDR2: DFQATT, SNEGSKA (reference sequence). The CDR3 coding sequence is TGCAGTGCCAATAGACCTCAGGGGACTACGATGAACACTGAAGCTTTCTTT. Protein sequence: CSANRPQGTTMNTEAFF.

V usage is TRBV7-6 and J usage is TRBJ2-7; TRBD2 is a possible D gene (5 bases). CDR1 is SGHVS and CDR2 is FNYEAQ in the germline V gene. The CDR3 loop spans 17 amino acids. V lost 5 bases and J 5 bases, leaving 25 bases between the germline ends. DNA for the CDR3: TGTGCCAGCAGCCGTCTTGGAGCTGGACTCTTGTCCCACGAGCAGTACTTC. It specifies CASSRLGAGLLSHEQYF.

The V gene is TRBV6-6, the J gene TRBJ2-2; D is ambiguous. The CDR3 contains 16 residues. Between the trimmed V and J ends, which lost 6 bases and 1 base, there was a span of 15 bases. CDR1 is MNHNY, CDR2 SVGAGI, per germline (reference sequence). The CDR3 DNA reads TGTGCCAGCAGCCCTTGGGGTCAGATGAACACCGGGGAGCTGTTTTTT. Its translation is CASSPWGQMNTGELFF.

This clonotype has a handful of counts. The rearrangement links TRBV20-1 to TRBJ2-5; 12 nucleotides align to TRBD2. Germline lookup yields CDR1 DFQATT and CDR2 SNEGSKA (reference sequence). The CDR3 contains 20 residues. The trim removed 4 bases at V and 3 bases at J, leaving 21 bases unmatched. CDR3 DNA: TGCAGTGCTACTGGACACCCCAAGGGACTAGCGGGTTCCCTAGAAGAGACCCAGTACTTC. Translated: CSATGHPKGLAGSLEETQYF.

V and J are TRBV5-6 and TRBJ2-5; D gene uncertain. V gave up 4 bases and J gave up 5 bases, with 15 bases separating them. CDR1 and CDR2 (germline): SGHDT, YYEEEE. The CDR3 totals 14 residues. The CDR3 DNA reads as TGTGCCAGCAGCCAGCTGGCGGCCCGGGAGACCCAGTACTTC. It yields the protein CASSQLAARETQYF.

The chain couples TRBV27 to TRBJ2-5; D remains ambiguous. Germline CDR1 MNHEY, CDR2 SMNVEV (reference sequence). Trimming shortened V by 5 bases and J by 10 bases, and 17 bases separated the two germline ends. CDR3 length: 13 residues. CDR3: CASSPQFPLDQYF. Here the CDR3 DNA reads TGTGCCAGCAGTCCCCAGTTCCCTCTCGACCAGTACTTC.

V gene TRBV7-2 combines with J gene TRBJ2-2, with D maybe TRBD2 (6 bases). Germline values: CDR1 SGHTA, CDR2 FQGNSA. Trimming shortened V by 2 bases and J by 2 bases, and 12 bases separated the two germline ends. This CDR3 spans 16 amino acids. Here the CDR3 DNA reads TGTGCCAGCAGCTTATCGGGCGGGGTCAACACCGGGGAGCTGTTTTTT. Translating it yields CASSLSGGVNTGELFF.

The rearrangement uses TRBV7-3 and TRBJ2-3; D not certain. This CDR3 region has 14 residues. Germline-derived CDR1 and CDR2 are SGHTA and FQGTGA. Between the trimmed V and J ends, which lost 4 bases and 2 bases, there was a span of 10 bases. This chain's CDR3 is CASSSRATTDTQYF. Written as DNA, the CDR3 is TGTGCCAGCAGCTCCCGGGCCACCACAGATACGCAGTATTTT.

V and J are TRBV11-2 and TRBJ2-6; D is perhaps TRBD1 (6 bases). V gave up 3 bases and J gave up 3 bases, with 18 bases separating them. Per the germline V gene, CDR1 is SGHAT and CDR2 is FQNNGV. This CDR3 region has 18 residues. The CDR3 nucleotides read TGTGCCAGCAGCTTCGGAAGGGGGTTTGAGTTTGGGGCCAACGTCCTGACTTTC. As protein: CASSFGRGFEFGANVLTF. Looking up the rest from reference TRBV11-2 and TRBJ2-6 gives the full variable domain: EAGVAQSPRYKIIEKRQSVAFWCNPISGHATLYWYQQILGQGPKLLIQFQNNGVVDDSQLPKDRFSAERLKGVDSTLKIQPAKLEDSAVYLCASSFGRGFEFGANVLTFGAGSRLTVL.

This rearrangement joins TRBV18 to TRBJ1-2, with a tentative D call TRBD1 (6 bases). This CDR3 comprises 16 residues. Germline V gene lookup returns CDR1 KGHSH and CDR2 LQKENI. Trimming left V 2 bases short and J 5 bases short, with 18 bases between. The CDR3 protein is CASSPGSSGATYGYTF. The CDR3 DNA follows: TGTGCCAGCTCACCAGGATCATCAGGGGCGACTTATGGCTACACCTTC.

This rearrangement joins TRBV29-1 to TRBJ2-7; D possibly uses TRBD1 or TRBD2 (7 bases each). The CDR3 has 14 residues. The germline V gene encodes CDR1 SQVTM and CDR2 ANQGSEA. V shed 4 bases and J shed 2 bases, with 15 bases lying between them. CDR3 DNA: TGCAGCGTTGCGTTGCAGGGGGGGACCTACGAGCAGTACTTC. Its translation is CSVALQGGTYEQYF.

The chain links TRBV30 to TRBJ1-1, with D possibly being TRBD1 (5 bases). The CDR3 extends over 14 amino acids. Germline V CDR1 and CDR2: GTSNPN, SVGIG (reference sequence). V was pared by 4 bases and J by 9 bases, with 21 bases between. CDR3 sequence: CAWTVSSWGTKAFF. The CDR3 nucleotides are TGTGCCTGGACAGTCTCAAGTTGGGGGACTAAAGCTTTCTTT.

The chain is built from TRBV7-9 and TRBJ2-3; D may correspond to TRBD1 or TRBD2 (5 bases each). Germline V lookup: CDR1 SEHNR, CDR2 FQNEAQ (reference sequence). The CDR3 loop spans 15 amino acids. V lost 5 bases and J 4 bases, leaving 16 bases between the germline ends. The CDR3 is CASSRGQGGPDTQYF. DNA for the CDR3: TGTGCCAGCAGCCGGGGCCAGGGTGGCCCAGATACGCAGTATTTT. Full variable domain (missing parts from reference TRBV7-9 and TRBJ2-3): DTGVSQNPRHKITKRGQNVTFRCDPISEHNRLYWYRQTLGQGPEFLTYFQNEAQLEKSRLLSDRFSAERPKGSFSTLEIQRTEQGDSAMYLCASSRGQGGPDTQYFGPGTRLTVL.

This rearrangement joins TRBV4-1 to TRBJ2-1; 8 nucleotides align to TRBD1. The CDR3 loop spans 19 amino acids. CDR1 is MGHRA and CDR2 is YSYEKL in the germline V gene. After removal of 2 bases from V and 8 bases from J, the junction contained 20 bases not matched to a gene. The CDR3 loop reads CASSQFNPPRTGLIDEQFF. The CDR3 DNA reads TGCGCCAGCAGCCAATTTAACCCTCCCAGGACAGGGTTAATCGATGAGCAGTTCTTC.

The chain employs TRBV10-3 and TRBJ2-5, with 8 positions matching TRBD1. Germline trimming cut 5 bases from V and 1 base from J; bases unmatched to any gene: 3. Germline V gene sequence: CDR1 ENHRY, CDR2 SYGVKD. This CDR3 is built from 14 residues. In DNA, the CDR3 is TGTGCCATCAGTTTCGACAGGGGCCAAGAGACCCAGTACTTC. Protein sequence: CAISFDRGQETQYF.

CDR3 bases: TGTGCCAGCAGCAAAAATACGGGGAGCTCCTACAATGAGCAGTTCTTC. Protein: CASSKNTGSSYNEQFF. This sequence joins TRBV7-3 and TRBJ2-1; D perhaps matches TRBD2 (5 bases). Germline V gene lookup returns CDR1 SGHTA and CDR2 FQGTGA. Trimming took 5 bases from V and 0 from J, leaving 14 bases between them. There are 16 residues in the CDR3.

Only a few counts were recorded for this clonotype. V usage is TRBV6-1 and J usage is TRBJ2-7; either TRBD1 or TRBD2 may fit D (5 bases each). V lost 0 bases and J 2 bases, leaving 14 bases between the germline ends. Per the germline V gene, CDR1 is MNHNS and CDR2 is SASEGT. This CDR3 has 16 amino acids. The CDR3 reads CASSEALRDRPYEQYF. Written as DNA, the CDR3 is TGTGCCAGCAGTGAAGCGCTAAGGGACCGACCCTACGAGCAGTACTTC.

Written as DNA, the CDR3 is TGCAGCGTTTTCGGGTCGTTCAGCAATGAGCAGTTCTTC. Protein sequence: CSVFGSFSNEQFF. The chain couples TRBV29-1 to TRBJ2-1; the D is unclear. Trimming shortened V by 5 bases and J by 6 bases, and 14 bases separated the two germline ends. The CDR3 covers 13 residues. Per germline, CDR1 SQVTM and CDR2 ANQGSEA.

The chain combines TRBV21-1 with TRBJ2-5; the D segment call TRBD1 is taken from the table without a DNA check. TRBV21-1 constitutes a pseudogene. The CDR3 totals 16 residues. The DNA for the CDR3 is TGTGCCAGCAGCAATTTGCGGGGGAGATCAAAAGAGACCCAGTACTTC. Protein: CASSNLRGRSKETQYF.

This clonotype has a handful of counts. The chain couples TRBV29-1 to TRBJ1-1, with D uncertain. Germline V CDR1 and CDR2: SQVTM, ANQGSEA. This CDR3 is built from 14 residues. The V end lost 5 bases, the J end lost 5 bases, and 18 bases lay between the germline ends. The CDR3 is CSVPVLGVATEAFF. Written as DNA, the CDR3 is TGCAGCGTTCCGGTCCTTGGGGTTGCGACTGAAGCTTTCTTT.

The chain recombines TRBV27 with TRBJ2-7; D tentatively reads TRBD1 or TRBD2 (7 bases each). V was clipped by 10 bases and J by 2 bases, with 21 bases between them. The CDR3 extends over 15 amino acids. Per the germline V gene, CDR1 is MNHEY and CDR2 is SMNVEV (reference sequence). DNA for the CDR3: TGTGCCACCAGGGGGAGGGGAGCCCTAACCTACGAGCAGTACTTC. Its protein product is CATRGRGALTYEQYF.

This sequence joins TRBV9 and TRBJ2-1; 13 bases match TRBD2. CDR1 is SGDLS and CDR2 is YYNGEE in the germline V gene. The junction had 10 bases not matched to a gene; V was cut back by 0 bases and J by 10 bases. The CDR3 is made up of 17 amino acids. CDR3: CASSVEGQPGLAGEQFF. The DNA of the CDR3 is TGTGCCAGCAGCGTAGAAGGTCAACCGGGACTAGCGGGGGAGCAGTTCTTC.

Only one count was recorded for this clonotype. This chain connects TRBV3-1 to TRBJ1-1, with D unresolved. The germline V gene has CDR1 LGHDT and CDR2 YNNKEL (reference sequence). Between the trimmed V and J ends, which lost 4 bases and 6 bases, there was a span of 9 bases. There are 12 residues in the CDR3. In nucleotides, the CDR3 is TGTGCCAGCAGCCGTATTAGGGCTGAAGCTTTCTTT. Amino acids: CASSRIRAEAFF.

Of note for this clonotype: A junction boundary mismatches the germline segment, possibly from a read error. For the CDR3, the DNA is TGCGCCGGCAGCTTGGACAGGGTATGGAACGAGCAGTACTTC. This codes for CAGSLDRVWNEQYF. The chain employs TRBV5-1 and TRBJ2-5; 8 positions agree with TRBD1. The better agreement between TRBJ2-7 and the DNA end casts doubt on the J call. CDR1 and CDR2 from the germline V gene are SGHRS and YFSETQ. This CDR3 has 14 amino acids.

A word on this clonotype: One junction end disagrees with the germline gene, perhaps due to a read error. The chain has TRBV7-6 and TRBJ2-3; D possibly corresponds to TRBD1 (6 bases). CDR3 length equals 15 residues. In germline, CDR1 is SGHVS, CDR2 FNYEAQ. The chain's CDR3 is CAGSRGAASTDTQYF. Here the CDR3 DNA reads TGTGCCGGCAGCAGGGGAGCAGCTAGCACAGATACGCAGTATTTT.

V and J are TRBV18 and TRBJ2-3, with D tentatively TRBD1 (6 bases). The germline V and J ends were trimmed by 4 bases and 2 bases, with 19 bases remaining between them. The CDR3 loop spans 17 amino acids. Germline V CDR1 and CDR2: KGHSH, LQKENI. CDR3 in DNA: TGTGCCAGCTCACTCCGGGCATTAGACAGGACCACAGATACGCAGTATTTT. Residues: CASSLRALDRTTDTQYF.

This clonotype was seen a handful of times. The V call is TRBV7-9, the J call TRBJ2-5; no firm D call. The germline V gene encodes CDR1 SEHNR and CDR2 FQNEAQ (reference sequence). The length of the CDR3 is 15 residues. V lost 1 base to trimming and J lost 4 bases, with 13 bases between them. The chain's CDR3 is CASSLVEALGETQYF. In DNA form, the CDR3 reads TGTGCCAGCAGCTTAGTTGAGGCCCTGGGAGAGACCCAGTACTTC.

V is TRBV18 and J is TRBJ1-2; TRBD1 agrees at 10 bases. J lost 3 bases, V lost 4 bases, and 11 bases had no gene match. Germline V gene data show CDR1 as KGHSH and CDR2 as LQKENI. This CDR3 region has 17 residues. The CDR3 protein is CASSQRQGARPDYGYTF. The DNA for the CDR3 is TGTGCCAGCTCACAGAGACAGGGGGCGCGGCCGGACTATGGCTACACCTTC. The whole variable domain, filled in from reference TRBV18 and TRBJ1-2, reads NAGVMQNPRHLVRRRGQEARLRCSPMKGHSHVYWYRQLPEEGLKFMVYLQKENIIDESGMPKERFSAEFPKEGPSILRIQQVVRGDSAAYFCASSQRQGARPDYGYTFGSGTRLTVV.

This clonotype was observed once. The CDR3: CASGYQGNSHEKLFF. DNA for the CDR3: TGTGCCAGCGGATACCAGGGAAACTCCCATGAAAAACTGTTTTTT. The rearrangement uses TRBV3-1 and TRBJ1-4, with TRBD1 as a possible D gene (5 bases). Looked up from germline, CDR1 is LGHDT and CDR2 is YNNKEL (reference sequence). The CDR3 runs to 15 residues. V was trimmed by 8 bases and J by 6 bases, leaving 19 bases between them.

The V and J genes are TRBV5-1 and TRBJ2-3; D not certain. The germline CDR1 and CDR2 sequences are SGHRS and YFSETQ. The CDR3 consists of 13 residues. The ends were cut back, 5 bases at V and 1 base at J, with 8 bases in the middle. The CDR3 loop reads CASRRPGTDTQYF. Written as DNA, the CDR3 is TGCGCCAGCAGAAGGCCGGGCACAGATACGCAGTATTTT.